One sample yielded the 15 T cell receptor beta chains listed below, sequenced in a study of T cell repertoires in cytomegalovirus infection. TCRdb fed the reads into MiXCR, producing one record per CDR3 protein. The sample lists roughly 300,000 distinct CDR3 sequences, 9.5% occurring once. Sequencing was done on a sample of PBMCs. The origin of the receptors is a human donor in good health (CMV status not recorded). Some clones in this sample may be carry-over from other donors' samples.

This clonotype was seen repeatedly, ten times or more. This chain connects TRBV28 to TRBJ1-6; D is possibly TRBD1 (5 bases). The CDR3 contains 14 residues. In germline, CDR1 is MDHEN, CDR2 SYDVKM. Deletions cut 8 bases from V and 7 bases from J, with 15 bases between. The CDR3 coding sequence is TGTGCCAGCTGGGGGTCAGGGCGGAATTCACCCCTCCACTTT. Translating gives CASWGSGRNSPLHF.

This chain connects TRBV28 to TRBJ1-5; the D is unclear. Trimming shortened V by 7 bases and J by 2 bases, and 3 bases separated the two germline ends. Germline V gene sequence: CDR1 MDHEN, CDR2 SYDVKM. CDR3 length: 11 residues. The CDR3 protein is CASKGNQPQHF. CDR3 coding DNA: TGTGCCAGCAAAGGCAATCAGCCCCAGCATTTT.

At least ten counts were recorded for this clonotype. This chain connects TRBV11-2 to TRBJ2-1; 8 positions agree with TRBD2. The junction had 12 bases not matched to a gene; V was cut back by 5 bases and J by 6 bases. The CDR3 is 16 amino acids. From germline, CDR1 is SGHAT and CDR2 FQNNGV. CDR3 sequence reads: CASSRRGTSDGNEQFF. In nucleotides, the CDR3 is TGTGCCAGCAGCCGAAGGGGGACTAGTGATGGCAATGAGCAGTTCTTC.

This clonotype was detected ten times or more. A read error may produce the germline difference seen at one junction end. The chain has TRBV7-6 and TRBJ2-1, with 8 bases aligning to TRBD2. The CDR3 extends over 12 amino acids. Germline CDR1 reads SGHVS; CDR2 reads FNYEAQ. The CDR3 loop is CASSPGGAGLIF. CDR3 nucleotide sequence: TGTGCCAGCAGCCCCGGGGGGGCGGGTTTAATCTTC.

V usage is TRBV18 and J usage is TRBJ1-3; 8 bases agree with TRBD1. The CDR3 is made up of 16 amino acids. The trim removed 3 bases at V and 2 bases at J, leaving 6 bases unmatched. From germline, CDR1 is KGHSH and CDR2 LQKENI. CDR3 in amino acids: CASSPSTGVTGNTIYF. CDR3 bases: TGTGCCAGCTCACCTTCGACAGGGGTTACTGGAAACACCATATATTTT.

This clonotype was seen at least ten times. The chain uses TRBV20-1 and TRBJ1-4; D call uncertain. CDR3 size: 14 residues. Trimming stripped 5 bases from V and 0 bases from J, with 10 bases between. In germline, CDR1 is DFQATT, CDR2 SNEGSKA (reference sequence). The CDR3 is CSAVPFATNEKLFF. CDR3 coding DNA: TGCAGTGCTGTCCCATTTGCAACTAATGAAAAACTGTTTTTT.

The chain uses TRBV6-2 or TRBV6-3 and TRBJ1-2; no clear D. This CDR3 spans 11 amino acids. Trimming pared 4 bases from V and 7 bases from J, leaving 7 bases between. The V gene's germline CDR1 is MNHEY and CDR2 SVGEGT. This CDR3 is CASSSWSGYTF. For the CDR3, the DNA is TGTGCCAGCAGTTCCTGGAGTGGCTACACCTTC.

This chain joins TRBV6-6 and TRBJ1-3; D remains ambiguous. CDR1 is MNHNY and CDR2 is SVGAGI in the germline V gene (reference sequence). V was shortened by 7 bases and J by 2 bases, with 0 bases between the two germline ends. The CDR3 contains 10 residues. CDR3 nucleotides: TGTGCCAGCACTGGAAACACCATATATTTT. Its protein is CASTGNTIYF.

This clonotype was recorded many times. The rearrangement joins TRBV19 to TRBJ2-2, with D possibly being TRBD1 (6 bases). The CDR3 has 14 residues. CDR1 LNHDA and CDR2 SQIVND come from the germline V gene (reference sequence). Trimming cost V 3 bases and J 7 bases, with 12 bases left between them. The chain's CDR3 is CASSINRAGGELFF. For the CDR3, the DNA is TGTGCCAGTAGTATCAACAGGGCCGGCGGGGAGCTGTTTTTT.

This sequence joins TRBV28 and TRBJ1-5; D not resolved. Germline-derived CDR1 and CDR2 are MDHEN and SYDVKM. The CDR3 extends over 15 amino acids. V was pared by 4 bases and J by 4 bases, with 14 bases between. CDR3 in amino acids: CASSWGGVRNQPQHF. The CDR3 DNA sequence: TGTGCCAGCAGTTGGGGTGGGGTACGAAATCAGCCCCAGCATTTT.

This chain joins TRBV6-2 or TRBV6-3 and TRBJ2-5; the match to TRBD1 covers 8 bases. The CDR3 is 18 amino acids. Germline assignment: CDR1 MNHEY and CDR2 SVGEGT. Trimming took 2 bases from V and 1 from J; bases not matched to a gene: 12. The CDR3 coding sequence is TGTGCCAGCAGTTACGGTGTGACAGGACAGGGATTCCAAGAGACCCAGTACTTC. This codes for CASSYGVTGQGFQETQYF.

This clonotype was observed many times. The chain employs TRBV7-2 and TRBJ2-5; 7 bases align to TRBD1. V lost 2 bases, J lost 4 bases, and 4 bases stayed unmatched. The CDR3 consists of 14 residues. The germline V gene encodes CDR1 SGHTA and CDR2 FQGNSA. The CDR3 DNA is TGTGCCAGCAGCTTACAAAGGGGGCGAGAGACCCAGTACTTC. Translated: CASSLQRGRETQYF.

There are many counts of this clonotype. The rearrangement links TRBV19 to TRBJ2-1, with 9 bases lining up with TRBD1. Trimming removed 7 bases from V and 1 base from J; junction bases left unmatched: 5. CDR3 size: 15 residues. CDR1 LNHDA and CDR2 SQIVND come from the germline V gene (reference sequence). This CDR3 reads CASIPDRGSYNEQFF. The DNA for the CDR3 is TGTGCCAGTATCCCGGACAGGGGATCCTACAATGAGCAGTTCTTC.

This clonotype was recorded a few times. V is TRBV28 and J is TRBJ2-7; 8 nucleotides align to TRBD1. V trimming: 6 bases; J trimming: 0 bases; junction bases outside the gene matches: 10. In germline, CDR1 is MDHEN, CDR2 SYDVKM. CDR3 length: 16 amino acids. DNA of the CDR3: TGTGCCAGCAGCCAGGGGGCAGGGGTGAGCTCCTACGAGCAGTACTTC. Residues: CASSQGAGVSSYEQYF.

This clonotype came up a few times. This chain connects TRBV2 to TRBJ2-1; 12 bases line up with TRBD2. The CDR3 covers 17 residues. Germline assignment: CDR1 SNHLY and CDR2 FYNNEI. Germline trimming cut 7 bases from V and 0 bases from J; bases unmatched to any gene: 7. The CDR3 nucleotides read TGTGCCAGCACCGACCCGACTAGCGGGAGCTCCTACAATGAGCAGTTCTTC. Translated, it gives CASTDPTSGSSYNEQFF.